This TCR beta chain was observed in a study of T-cell memory formation after mild COVID-19. TCRdb reprocessed the 5' RACE reads via MiXCR and lists one record per CDR3 protein. This table holds about 360,000 distinct CDR3 sequences, about an eighth found once. This clonotype appeared a few times. The sequence derives from a man between 18 and 29 years old who had mild COVID-19 (a few samples of this study predate the infection). Cell type and time point are not known. Sequenced material: PBMCs or a T cell subset sorted from them (not recorded which).

The CDR3 loop reads CASSLLEPFDTEAFF. In nucleotides, the CDR3 is TGTGCCAGCAGTTTACTAGAGCCATTCGACACTGAAGCTTTCTTT. The J gene is TRBJ1-1, the V gene TRBV12-3 or TRBV12-4; no reliable D call. The V end lost 2 bases, the J end lost 3 bases, and 13 bases lay between the germline ends. The CDR3 length is 15 residues.